What follows describes a single T cell receptor beta chain. Seattle patient enrollment occurred during active infection, with longitudinal follow-up thereafter. The entry originates in a study of blood T cell repertoires in COVID-19. Study details: COVID-19 samples collected from the United States, Italy and Spain covered acute and convalescent phases. T cells, B-cell-depleted T cells, or PBMCs supplied cDNA or gDNA.

In the original analysis: Using reference gene primer amplification, nucleated cell counts were estimated. Assay: immunoSEQ multiplex PCR; the TCRdb copy retains only in-frame clones and omits some. V and J calls and clone size are as listed in that table; D and trimming were resolved from the DNA. The data hold approximately 240,000 clones, with 65% to 85% observed a single time. CDR3 size: 15 residues. V lost 4 bases, J lost 0 bases, and 11 bases lay in between. Germline V gene lookup returns CDR1 MNHEY and CDR2 SMNVEV (reference sequence). The sample consisted of peripheral blood. The sequence was collected from a woman aged 30 to 39 with COVID-19, enrolled during active disease. The rearrangement joins TRBV27 to TRBJ2-3; D might be TRBD2 (6 bases). In DNA form, the CDR3 reads TGTGCCAGCAGTTCAGGACTACCTAGCACAGATACGCAGTATTTT. Its protein is CASSSGLPSTDTQYF.